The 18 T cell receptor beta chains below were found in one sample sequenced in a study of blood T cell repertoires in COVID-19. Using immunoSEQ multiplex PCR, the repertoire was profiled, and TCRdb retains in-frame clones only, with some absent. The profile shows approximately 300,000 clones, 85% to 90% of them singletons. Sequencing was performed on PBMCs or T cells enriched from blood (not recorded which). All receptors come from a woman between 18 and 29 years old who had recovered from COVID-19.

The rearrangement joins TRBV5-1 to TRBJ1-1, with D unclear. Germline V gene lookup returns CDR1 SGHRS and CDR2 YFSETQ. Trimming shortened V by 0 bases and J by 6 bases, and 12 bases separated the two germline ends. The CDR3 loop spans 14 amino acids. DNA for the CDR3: TGCGCCAGCAGCTTGGATTCTACAAGCGCTGAAGCTTTCTTT. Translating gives CASSLDSTSAEAFF. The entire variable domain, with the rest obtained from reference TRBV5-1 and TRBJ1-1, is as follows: KAGVTQTPRYLIKTRGQQVTLSCSPISGHRSVSWYQQTPGQGLQFLFEYFSETQRNKGNFPGRFSGRQFSNSRSEMNVSTLELGDSALYLCASSLDSTSAEAFFGQGTRLTVV.

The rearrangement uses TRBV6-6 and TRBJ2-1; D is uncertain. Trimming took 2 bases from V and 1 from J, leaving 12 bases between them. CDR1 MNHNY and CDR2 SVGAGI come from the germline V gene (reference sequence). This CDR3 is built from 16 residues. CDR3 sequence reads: CASSYPPEKSYNEQFF. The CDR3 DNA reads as TGTGCCAGCAGTTACCCACCGGAGAAGTCCTACAATGAGCAGTTCTTC.

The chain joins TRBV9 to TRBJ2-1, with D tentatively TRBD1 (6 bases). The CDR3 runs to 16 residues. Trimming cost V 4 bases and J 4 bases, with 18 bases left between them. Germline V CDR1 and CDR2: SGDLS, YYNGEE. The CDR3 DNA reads TGTGCCAGCAGCCCATCCGGACAGAGTTCATACAATGAGCAGTTCTTC. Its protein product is CASSPSGQSSYNEQFF.

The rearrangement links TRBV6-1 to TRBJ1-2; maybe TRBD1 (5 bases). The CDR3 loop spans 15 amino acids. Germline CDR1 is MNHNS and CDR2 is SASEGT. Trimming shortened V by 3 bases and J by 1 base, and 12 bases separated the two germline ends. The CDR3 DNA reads TGTGCCAGCAGTGATGACAGAACTCATAACTATGGCTACACCTTC. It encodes CASSDDRTHNYGYTF.

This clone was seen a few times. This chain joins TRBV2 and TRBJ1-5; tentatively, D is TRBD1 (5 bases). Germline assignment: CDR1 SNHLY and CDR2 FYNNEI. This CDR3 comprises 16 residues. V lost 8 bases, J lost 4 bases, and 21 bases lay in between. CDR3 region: CASADTGSGPNQPQHF. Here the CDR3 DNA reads TGTGCCAGCGCGGACACAGGTTCTGGACCTAATCAGCCCCAGCATTTT. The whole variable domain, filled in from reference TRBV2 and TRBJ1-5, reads EPEVTQTPSHQVTQMGQEVILRCVPISNHLYFYWYRQILGQKVEFLVSFYNNEISEKSEIFDDQFSVERPDGSNFTLKIRSTKLEDSAMYFCASADTGSGPNQPQHFGDGTRLSIL.

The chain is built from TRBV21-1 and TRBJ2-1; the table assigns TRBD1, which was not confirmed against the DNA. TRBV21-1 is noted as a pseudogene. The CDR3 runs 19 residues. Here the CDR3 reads CASSKTQGGGMKAYNEQFF. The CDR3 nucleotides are TGTGCCAGCAGCAAAACCCAGGGGGGCGGGATGAAAGCCTACAATGAGCAGTTCTTC.

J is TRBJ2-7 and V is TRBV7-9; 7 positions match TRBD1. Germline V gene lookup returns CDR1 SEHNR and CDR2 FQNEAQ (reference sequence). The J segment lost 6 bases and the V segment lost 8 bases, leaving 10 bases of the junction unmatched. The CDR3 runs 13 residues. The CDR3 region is CASRKGDRTEQYF. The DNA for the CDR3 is TGTGCCAGCCGGAAAGGGGACAGAACCGAGCAGTACTTC.

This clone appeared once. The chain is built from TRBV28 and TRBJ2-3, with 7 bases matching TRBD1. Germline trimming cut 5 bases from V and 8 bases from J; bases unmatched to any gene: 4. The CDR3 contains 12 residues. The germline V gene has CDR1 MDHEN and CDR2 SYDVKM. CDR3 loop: CASSVDRVTQYF. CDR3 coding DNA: TGTGCCAGCAGTGTCGACAGGGTTACGCAGTATTTT.

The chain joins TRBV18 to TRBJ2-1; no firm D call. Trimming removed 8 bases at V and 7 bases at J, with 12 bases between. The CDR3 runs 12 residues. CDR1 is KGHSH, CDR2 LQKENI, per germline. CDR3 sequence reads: CASAPAWNEQFF. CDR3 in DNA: TGTGCCAGCGCGCCTGCGTGGAATGAGCAGTTCTTC.

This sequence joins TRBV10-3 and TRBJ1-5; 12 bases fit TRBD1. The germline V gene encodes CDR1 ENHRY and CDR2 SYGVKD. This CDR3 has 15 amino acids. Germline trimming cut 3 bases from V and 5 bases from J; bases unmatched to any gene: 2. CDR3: CAISEGTGGYQPQHF. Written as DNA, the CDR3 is TGTGCCATCAGTGAAGGGACAGGGGGCTATCAGCCCCAGCATTTT.

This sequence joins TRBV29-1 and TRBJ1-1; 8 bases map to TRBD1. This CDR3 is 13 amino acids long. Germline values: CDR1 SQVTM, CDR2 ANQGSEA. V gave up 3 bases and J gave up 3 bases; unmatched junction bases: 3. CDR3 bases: TGCAGCGTTGAGGAGACAGGGGACACTGAAGCTTTCTTT. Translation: CSVEETGDTEAFF.

This chain's CDR3 is CASSSGGSTEAFF. DNA of the CDR3: TGTGCCAGCAGCTCGGGAGGGAGCACTGAAGCTTTCTTT. J is TRBJ1-1 and V is TRBV7-9, with D uncertain. Trimming cost V 4 bases and J 4 bases, with 10 bases left between them. The CDR3 covers 13 residues. CDR1 SEHNR and CDR2 FQNEAQ come from the germline V gene (reference sequence).

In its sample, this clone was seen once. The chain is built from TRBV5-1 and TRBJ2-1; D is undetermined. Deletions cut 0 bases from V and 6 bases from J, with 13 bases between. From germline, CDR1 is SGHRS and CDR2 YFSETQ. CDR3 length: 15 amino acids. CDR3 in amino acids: CASSLVRVAGNEQFF. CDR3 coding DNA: TGCGCCAGCAGCTTGGTACGGGTTGCTGGCAATGAGCAGTTCTTC.

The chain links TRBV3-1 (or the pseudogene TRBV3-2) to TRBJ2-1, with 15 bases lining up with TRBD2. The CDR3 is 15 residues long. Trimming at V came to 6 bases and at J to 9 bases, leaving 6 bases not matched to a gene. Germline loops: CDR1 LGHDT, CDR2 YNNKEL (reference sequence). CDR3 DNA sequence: TGTGCCAGCAGACCGGGACTAGCGGGGGGTTTTGAGCAGTTCTTC. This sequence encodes CASRPGLAGGFEQFF.

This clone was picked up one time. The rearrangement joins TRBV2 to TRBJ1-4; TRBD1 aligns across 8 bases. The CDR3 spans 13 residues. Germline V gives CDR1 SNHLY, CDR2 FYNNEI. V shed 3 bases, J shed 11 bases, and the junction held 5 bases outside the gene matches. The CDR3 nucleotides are TGTGCCAGCAGTGAGTTGGACAGGGATAAACTGTTTTTT. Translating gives CASSELDRDKLFF.

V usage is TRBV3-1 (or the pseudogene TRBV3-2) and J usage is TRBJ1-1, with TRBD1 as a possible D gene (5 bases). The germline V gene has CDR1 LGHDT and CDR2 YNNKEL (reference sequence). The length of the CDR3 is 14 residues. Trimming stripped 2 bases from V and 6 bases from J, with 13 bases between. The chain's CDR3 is CASSQQGGSAEAFF. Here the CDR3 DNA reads TGTGCCAGCAGCCAACAGGGTGGTTCGGCTGAAGCTTTCTTT.

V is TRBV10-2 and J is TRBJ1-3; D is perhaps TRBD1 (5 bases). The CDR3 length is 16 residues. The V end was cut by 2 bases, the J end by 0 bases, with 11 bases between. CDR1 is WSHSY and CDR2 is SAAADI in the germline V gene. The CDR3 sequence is CASSEMGGSSGNTIYF. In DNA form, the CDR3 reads TGCGCCAGCAGTGAGATGGGGGGGAGCTCTGGAAACACCATATATTTT.

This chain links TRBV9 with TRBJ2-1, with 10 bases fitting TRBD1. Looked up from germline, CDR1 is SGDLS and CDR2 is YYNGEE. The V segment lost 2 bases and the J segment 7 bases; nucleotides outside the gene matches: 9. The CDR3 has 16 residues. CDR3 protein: CASSVTKGQGMNEQFF. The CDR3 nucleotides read TGTGCCAGCAGCGTGACGAAGGGACAGGGGATGAATGAGCAGTTCTTC.